The T cell receptor beta chain described here comes from a study of technical replicates of blood from several donors. Produced via immunoSEQ multiplex PCR; TCRdb's table is partial and in-frame only. The sample contains 70,000 to 90,000 clones, more than 90% of which appear only once. This CDR3 is 14 amino acids long. Between the trimmed V and J ends, which lost 4 bases and 6 bases, there was a span of 16 bases. Looked up from germline, CDR1 is MDHEN and CDR2 is SYDVKM. Sequencing was carried out using T cells isolated from PBMCs. The V gene is TRBV28, the J gene TRBJ2-7, with TRBD2 as a possible D gene (6 bases). The sequence came from a human donor in good health. This CDR3 reads CASSSGGVGLEQYF. The CDR3 region has the DNA TGTGCCAGCAGTTCGGGCGGGGTAGGCCTCGAGCAGTACTTC.